This entry lists 22 T cell receptor beta chains sequenced from one sample in a study of blood T cell repertoires in COVID-19. Method: immunoSEQ multiplex PCR; TCRdb's copy keeps in-frame clones and lacks some. The table records hundreds of thousands of clones, about 79% of them present only once. Sequenced material: peripheral blood. These receptors all come from a man older than 75 with acute or convalescent COVID-19.

The V call is TRBV27, the J call TRBJ2-7; 8 bases are a match to TRBD1. After removal of 5 bases from V and 2 bases from J, the junction contained 11 bases not matched to a gene. This CDR3 comprises 16 residues. CDR1 and CDR2 from the germline V gene are MNHEY and SMNVEV (reference sequence). The CDR3 sequence is CASSPHRTGTTYEQYF. The CDR3, as DNA: TGTGCCAGCAGTCCCCACCGGACAGGGACCACCTACGAGCAGTACTTC.

The chain uses TRBV29-1 and TRBJ2-3; D might be TRBD2 (6 bases). Trimming stripped 4 bases from V and 6 bases from J, with 23 bases between. The CDR3 has 16 amino acids. The V gene's germline CDR1 is SQVTM and CDR2 ANQGSEA. This CDR3 is CSVGLALVLRGDTQYF. Here the CDR3 DNA reads TGCAGCGTTGGACTGGCTCTAGTACTTCGGGGGGATACGCAGTATTTT.

V usage is TRBV3-1 (or the pseudogene TRBV3-2) and J usage is TRBJ1-6; possible D gene TRBD1, 5 bases. V was trimmed by 4 bases and J by 8 bases, leaving 21 bases between them. The CDR3 has 17 amino acids. Looked up from germline, CDR1 is LGHDT and CDR2 is YNNKEL (reference sequence). The CDR3 DNA is TGTGCCAGCAGCCGCGGGACTCCAGGGAAGGCAGATTCACCCCTCCACTTT. Amino acid sequence: CASSRGTPGKADSPLHF.

The V call is TRBV6-1, the J call TRBJ2-2; the match to TRBD1 covers 8 bases. The CDR3 contains 18 residues. CDR1 is MNHNS, CDR2 SASEGT, per germline. Trimming took 3 bases from V and 0 from J; bases not matched to a gene: 9. The CDR3 DNA reads as TGTGCCAGCAGTGAGTGGCAGGGGGCTTACTCGAACACCGGGGAGCTGTTTTTT. Its protein is CASSEWQGAYSNTGELFF.

The chain recombines TRBV6-5 with TRBJ1-6, with 8 bases identical to TRBD1. Germline V lookup: CDR1 MNHEY, CDR2 SVGAGI. V was pared by 6 bases and J by 9 bases, with 10 bases of the junction left unmatched. The CDR3 totals 15 residues. The CDR3 DNA reads TGTGCCAGCAGACCTCCGGGACAGGAACTTTCACCCCTCCACTTT. Its translation: CASRPPGQELSPLHF.

V gene TRBV3-1 (or the pseudogene TRBV3-2) combines with J gene TRBJ2-5; D might be TRBD1 (5 bases). CDR1 and CDR2 (germline): LGHDT, YNNKEL (reference sequence). The CDR3 covers 13 residues. V dropped 9 bases and J dropped 0 bases, with 11 bases sitting between them. CDR3 in amino acids: CASARVNQETQYF. In DNA, the CDR3 is TGTGCCAGTGCCAGGGTAAACCAAGAGACCCAGTACTTC.

CDR3 nucleotides: TGTGCCAGCTCACCGACGAGGTCTCCCCTAGATACGCAGTATTTT. Protein: CASSPTRSPLDTQYF. The chain employs TRBV18 and TRBJ2-3; no reliable D call. Deletions cut 3 bases from V and 5 bases from J, with 15 bases between. This CDR3 spans 15 amino acids. The V gene's germline CDR1 is KGHSH and CDR2 LQKENI.

This clone came up once. The chain couples TRBV5-4 to TRBJ2-1; 16 bases are a match to TRBD2. CDR1 and CDR2 from the germline V gene are SGHNT and YYREEE (reference sequence). The CDR3 runs 16 residues. Losses at the gene ends were 2 bases for V and 8 bases for J; bases not matched to a gene: 4. Written as DNA, the CDR3 is TGTGCCAGCAGCTTCGGGACTAGCGGGAGGGCCCATGAGCAGTTCTTC. Translating gives CASSFGTSGRAHEQFF.

The chain employs TRBV19 and TRBJ1-1, with D uncertain. The CDR3 has 14 amino acids. The germline CDR1 and CDR2 sequences are LNHDA and SQIVND (reference sequence). Trimming pared 3 bases from V and 4 bases from J, leaving 12 bases between. CDR3 region: CASSIRGGRTEAFF. DNA of the CDR3: TGTGCCAGTAGTATTCGTGGAGGGCGCACTGAAGCTTTCTTT.

The chain links TRBV24-1 to TRBJ2-1; the match to TRBD2 covers 7 bases. Trimming at V came to 4 bases and at J to 4 bases, leaving 6 bases not matched to a gene. This CDR3 region has 15 residues. Germline assignment: CDR1 KGHDR and CDR2 SFDVKD. The CDR3 region has the DNA TGTGCCACCAGTGACTTCGGGACTAAGTACAATGAGCAGTTCTTC. The encoded protein is CATSDFGTKYNEQFF.

This chain links TRBV4-1 with TRBJ2-1; no firm D call. V lost 5 bases, J lost 6 bases, and 11 bases lay in between. The CDR3 is 13 residues long. Germline loops: CDR1 MGHRA, CDR2 YSYEKL. CDR3 bases: TGCGCCAGCAGCTCTTTACTTGGCAATGAGCAGTTCTTC. Protein product: CASSSLLGNEQFF.

This rearrangement joins TRBV18 to TRBJ1-1; 7 positions match TRBD1. The CDR3 extends over 14 amino acids. Germline-derived CDR1 and CDR2 are KGHSH and LQKENI. Losses at the gene ends were 6 bases for V and 4 bases for J; bases not matched to a gene: 8. For the CDR3, the DNA is TGTGCCAGCTCCACGGGACAGTCAGGCACTGAAGCTTTCTTT. Translating it yields CASSTGQSGTEAFF.

V and J are TRBV6-2 or TRBV6-3 and TRBJ1-2; D is possibly TRBD1 (5 bases). Trimming left V 0 bases short and J 7 bases short, with 9 bases between. The CDR3 is 13 amino acids. CDR1 is MNHEY, CDR2 SVGEGT, per germline. The CDR3 DNA reads as TGTGCCAGCAGTTACTCGGGGCCTGTTGGCTACACCTTC. Translated: CASSYSGPVGYTF.

The gene calls are TRBV27 and TRBJ2-4; D remains ambiguous. The length of the CDR3 is 18 residues. Germline loops: CDR1 MNHEY, CDR2 SMNVEV (reference sequence). V was pared by 6 bases and J by 4 bases, with 25 bases between. The DNA of the CDR3 is TGTGCCAGCAGACTCAAGTACCCGGTGGGCAGATCAAAAAACATTCAGTACTTC. This sequence encodes CASRLKYPVGRSKNIQYF.

The CDR3 DNA reads TGTGCCAGCAGCCAGGTCTCGACAGGGAACTATGGCTACACCTTC. Translated, it gives CASSQVSTGNYGYTF. V is TRBV3-1 (or the pseudogene TRBV3-2) and J is TRBJ1-2, with TRBD1 identical over 7 bases. V dropped 3 bases and J dropped 2; count of bases not matched to a gene: 6. The CDR3 length is 15 residues. CDR1 and CDR2 (germline): LGHDT, YNNKEL (reference sequence).

The sample holds one count of this clone. The V call is TRBV9, the J call TRBJ2-7, with a weak D call TRBD2 (7 bases). Looked up from germline, CDR1 is SGDLS and CDR2 is YYNGEE. The V end was cut by 4 bases, the J end by 2 bases, with 19 bases between. The CDR3 is made up of 16 amino acids. The CDR3 DNA reads TGTGCCAGCAGCCCTAGAGGGGGGGTTAACACCTACGAGCAGTACTTC. It encodes CASSPRGGVNTYEQYF.

The chain links TRBV11-2 to TRBJ1-5; D not certain. CDR1 SGHAT and CDR2 FQNNGV come from the germline V gene. The length of the CDR3 is 13 residues. V was trimmed by 1 base and J by 1 base, leaving 2 bases between them. CDR3 protein: CASSLASNQPQHF. The CDR3, as DNA: TGTGCCAGCAGCTTAGCGAGCAATCAGCCCCAGCATTTT.

In regard to this clone: The junction and the germline gene differ at one end; a read error may be behind it. The identical CDR3 is also encoded by other nucleotide sequences in the sample. The CDR3 is CASAYNEQFF. The CDR3 DNA reads as TGTGCCAGCGCCTATAATGAGCAGTTCTTC. V and J are TRBV12-3 or TRBV12-4 and TRBJ2-1, with D uncertain. The CDR3 loop spans 10 amino acids.

This chain connects TRBV6-1 to TRBJ2-3, with D unclear. CDR1 and CDR2 (germline): MNHNS, SASEGT. This CDR3 spans 16 amino acids. V lost 1 base and J lost 0, with 11 bases in between. CDR3 nucleotide sequence: TGTGCCAGCAGTGAAGATGTGGTCAGGAGCACAGATACGCAGTATTTT. Residues: CASSEDVVRSTDTQYF.

For the CDR3, the DNA is TGCGCCAGCAGCTTGAACACCAGGAACACTGAAGCTTTCTTT. This translates into CASSLNTRNTEAFF. The J gene is TRBJ1-1, the V gene TRBV5-1; D gene uncertain. CDR1 is SGHRS, CDR2 YFSETQ, per germline. The CDR3 extends over 14 amino acids. Trimming stripped 1 base from V and 1 base from J, with 8 bases between.

The J gene is TRBJ2-1, the V gene TRBV7-9; a weak D match, TRBD1 (6 bases). There are 14 residues in the CDR3. The V and J ends lost 5 bases and 9 bases respectively, with 17 bases between them. CDR1 SEHNR and CDR2 FQNEAQ come from the germline V gene (reference sequence). DNA for the CDR3: TGTGCCAGCAGCCATCTCTCCGGGACATCTGAGCAGTTCTTC. Its protein is CASSHLSGTSEQFF.

The J gene is TRBJ2-4, the V gene TRBV10-3; a possible D gene is TRBD2 (6 bases). CDR3 length: 15 amino acids. V lost 2 bases and J 10 bases, leaving 18 bases between the germline ends. Germline CDR1 and CDR2: ENHRY and SYGVKD. As DNA, the CDR3 is TGTGCCATCAGTGAGGGCAGGGAGGTTAGTCGGATTCAGTACTTC. Its protein is CAISEGREVSRIQYF.